The text below deals with one T cell receptor beta chain. This entry comes from a study of shared clonotypes between healthy human individuals. Donors were Caucasian adults residing in Nashville, Tennessee, USA. In replicate PCRs of sorted subsets, approximately 200 ng DNA, about 29,000 T cell genomes, was used. The table came from immunoSEQ multiplex PCR; TCRdb's copy has only in-frame clones and leaves some out. The table has around 1,100,000 clones, approximately 80% seen once. V shed 5 bases, J shed 7 bases, and the junction held 11 bases outside the gene matches. Germline values: CDR1 SGHTA, CDR2 FQGTGA. CDR3 length: 15 residues.

This receptor was obtained from a man aged 18 to 30 in good health. Some clones in this sample may be carry-over from other donors' samples. The chain joins TRBV7-3 to TRBJ2-1; 7 bases fit TRBD2. Source material: memory CD4+ T cells from PBMCs. Stated subset: CD45RA-negative fraction. This chain's CDR3 is CASSLLGGPRNEQFF. The CDR3 DNA reads TGTGCCAGCAGCCTGTTGGGAGGGCCAAGGAATGAGCAGTTCTTC. Full variable domain (outside the CDR3, taken from reference TRBV7-3 and TRBJ2-1): GAGVSQTPSNKVTEKGKYVELRCDPISGHTALYWYRQSLGQGPEFLIYFQGTGAADDSGLPNDRFFAVRPEGSVSTLKIQRTERGDSAVYLCASSLLGGPRNEQFFGPGTRLTVL.